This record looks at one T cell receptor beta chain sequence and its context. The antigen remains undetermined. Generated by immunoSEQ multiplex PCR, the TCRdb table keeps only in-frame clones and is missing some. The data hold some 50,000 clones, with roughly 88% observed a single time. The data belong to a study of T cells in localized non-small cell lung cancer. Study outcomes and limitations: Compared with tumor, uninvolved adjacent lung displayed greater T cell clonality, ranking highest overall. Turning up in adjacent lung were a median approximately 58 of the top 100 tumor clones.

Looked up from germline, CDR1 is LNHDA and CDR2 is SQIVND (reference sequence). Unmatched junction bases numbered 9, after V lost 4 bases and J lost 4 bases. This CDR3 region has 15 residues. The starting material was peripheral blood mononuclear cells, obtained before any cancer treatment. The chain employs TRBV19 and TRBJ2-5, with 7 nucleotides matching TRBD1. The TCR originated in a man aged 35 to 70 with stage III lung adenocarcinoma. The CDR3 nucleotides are TGTGCCAGTAGTAGCCCAGGGGGTATCGGAGAGACCCAGTACTTC. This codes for CASSSPGGIGETQYF.